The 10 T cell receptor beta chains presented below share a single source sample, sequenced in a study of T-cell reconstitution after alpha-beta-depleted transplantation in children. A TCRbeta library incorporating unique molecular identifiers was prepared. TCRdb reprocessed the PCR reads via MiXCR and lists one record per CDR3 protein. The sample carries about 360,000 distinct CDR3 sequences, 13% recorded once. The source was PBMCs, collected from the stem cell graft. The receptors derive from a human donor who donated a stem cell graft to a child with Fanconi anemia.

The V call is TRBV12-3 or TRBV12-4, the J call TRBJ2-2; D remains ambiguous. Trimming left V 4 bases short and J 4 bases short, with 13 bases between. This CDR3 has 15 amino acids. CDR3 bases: TGTGCCAGCAGTTCACGTCCCCTGAGCACCGGGGAGCTGTTTTTT. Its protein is CASSSRPLSTGELFF.

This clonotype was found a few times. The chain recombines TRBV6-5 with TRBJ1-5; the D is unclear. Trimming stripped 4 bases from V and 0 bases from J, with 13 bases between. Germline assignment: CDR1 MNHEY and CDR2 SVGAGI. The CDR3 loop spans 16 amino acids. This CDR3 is CASSSGSVHSNQPQHF. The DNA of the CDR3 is TGTGCCAGCAGTTCCGGGTCGGTCCATAGCAATCAGCCCCAGCATTTT.

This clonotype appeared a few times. The CDR3 loop is CASSQDGGRYNEQFF. The CDR3 DNA is TGCGCCAGCAGCCAAGACGGTGGCAGATACAATGAGCAGTTCTTC. This rearrangement joins TRBV4-3 to TRBJ2-1; no clear D. The CDR3 runs 15 residues. Germline assignment: CDR1 LGHNA and CDR2 YSLEER. The ends were cut back, 0 bases at V and 4 bases at J, with 10 bases in the middle.

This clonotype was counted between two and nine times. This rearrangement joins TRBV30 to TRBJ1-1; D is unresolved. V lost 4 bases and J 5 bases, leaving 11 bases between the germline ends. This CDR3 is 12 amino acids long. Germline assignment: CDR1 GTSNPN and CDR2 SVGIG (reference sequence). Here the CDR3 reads CAWTQERTEAFF. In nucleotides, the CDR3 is TGTGCCTGGACCCAGGAGAGGACTGAAGCTTTCTTT.

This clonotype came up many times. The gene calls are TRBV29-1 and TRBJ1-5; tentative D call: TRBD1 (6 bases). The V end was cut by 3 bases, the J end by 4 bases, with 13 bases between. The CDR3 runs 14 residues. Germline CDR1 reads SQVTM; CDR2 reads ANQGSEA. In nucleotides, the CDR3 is TGCAGCGTTGATCGGGGGGCTGGGAATCAGCCCCAGCATTTT. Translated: CSVDRGAGNQPQHF.

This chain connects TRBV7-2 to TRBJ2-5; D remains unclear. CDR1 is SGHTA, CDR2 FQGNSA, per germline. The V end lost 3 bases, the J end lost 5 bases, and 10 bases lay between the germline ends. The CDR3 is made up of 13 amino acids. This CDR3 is CASSFLAMETQYF. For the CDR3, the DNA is TGTGCCAGCAGCTTTCTGGCAATGGAGACCCAGTACTTC. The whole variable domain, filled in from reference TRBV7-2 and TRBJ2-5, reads GAGVSQSPSNKVTEKGKDVELRCDPISGHTALYWYRQSLGQGLEFLIYFQGNSAPDKSGLPSDRFSAERTGGSVSTLTIQRTQQEDSAVYLCASSFLAMETQYFGPGTRLLVL.

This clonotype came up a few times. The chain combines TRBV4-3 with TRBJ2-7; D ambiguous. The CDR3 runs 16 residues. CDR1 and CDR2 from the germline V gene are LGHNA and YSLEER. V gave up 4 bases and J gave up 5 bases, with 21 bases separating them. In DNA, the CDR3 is TGCGCCAGCAGCCGGAACCGGGCCGATGAAGGCGACGAGCAGTACTTC. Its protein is CASSRNRADEGDEQYF.

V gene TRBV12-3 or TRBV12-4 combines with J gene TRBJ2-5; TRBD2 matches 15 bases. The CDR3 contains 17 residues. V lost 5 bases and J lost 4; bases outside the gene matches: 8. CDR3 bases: TGTGCCAGCAGTCCTGGACTAGCGGGGGGGCCGACAGAGACCCAGTACTTC. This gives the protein CASSPGLAGGPTETQYF.

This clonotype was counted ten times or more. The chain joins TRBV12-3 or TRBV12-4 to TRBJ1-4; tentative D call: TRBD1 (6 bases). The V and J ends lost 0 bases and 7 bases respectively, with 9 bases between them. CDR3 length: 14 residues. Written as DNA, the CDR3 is TGTGCCAGCAGTTTAGCACAGGGAGCTGAAAAACTGTTTTTT. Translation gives CASSLAQGAEKLFF.

This CDR3 is CASHVGGYNEQFF. The CDR3 nucleotides read TGTGCCAGTCACGTGGGCGGCTACAATGAGCAGTTCTTC. This sequence joins TRBV2 and TRBJ2-1; D unclear. The germline gives CDR1 SNHLY, CDR2 FYNNEI. CDR3 length: 13 amino acids. Deletions cut 9 bases from V and 3 bases from J, with 12 bases between.